This passage covers 18 T cell receptor beta chains from one sample sequenced in a study of cytomegalovirus exposure and HLA in healthy donors. The PCR made use of 60 Vbeta and 13 Jbeta primers. The data were produced by immunoSEQ multiplex PCR, yet TCRdb's version contains in-frame clones alone and is incomplete. The table includes some 120,000 clones, 65% to 80% detected once. The sample comprised PBMCs. All receptors come from a woman aged 40 to 49 in good health and CMV-seropositive.

The CDR3 nucleotides read TGTGCCAGCAGCCGTACAGGGGGTCAGTATGGCTACACCTTC. Protein sequence: CASSRTGGQYGYTF. The rearrangement uses TRBV7-3 and TRBJ1-2; 8 nucleotides line up with TRBD1. The CDR3 is made up of 14 amino acids. Germline V gene data show CDR1 as SGHTA and CDR2 as FQGTGA. Trimming at V came to 5 bases and at J to 5 bases, leaving 7 bases not matched to a gene.

This chain uses TRBV19 with TRBJ2-7, with 8 bases aligning to TRBD1. The length of the CDR3 is 14 residues. V lost 5 bases, J lost 8 bases, and 11 bases stayed unmatched. From germline, CDR1 is LNHDA and CDR2 SQIVND (reference sequence). The chain's CDR3 is CASSPQPGDRKQYF. As DNA, the CDR3 is TGTGCCAGTAGTCCTCAACCTGGGGACAGGAAGCAGTACTTC.

The chain joins TRBV7-6 to TRBJ2-7; TRBD2 aligns across 9 bases. The V and J ends lost 1 base and 6 bases, in that order; junction bases with no gene match: 7. CDR1 is SGHVS and CDR2 is FNYEAQ in the germline V gene. The CDR3 spans 15 residues. This CDR3 is CASSLGGGLAVEQYF. In DNA form, the CDR3 reads TGTGCCAGCAGCTTAGGTGGGGGACTAGCTGTCGAGCAGTACTTC.

For this clone: Given the absence of the conserved phenylalanine or tryptophan at the CDR3 end, a read error is likely. Because the CDR3's place on the DNA is in doubt, the DNA is left out and the CDR3 is given as listed by TCRdb. The V gene is TRBV2, the J gene TRBJ1-1; the table calls TRBD1, which could not be checked here. The CDR3 is 13 amino acids in total, end residues counted. Per germline, CDR1 SNHLY and CDR2 FYNNEI. CDR3 sequence: CASSEETGAVGYI.

The V gene is TRBV29-1, the J gene TRBJ2-5; 8 bases fit TRBD1. Germline CDR1 reads SQVTM; CDR2 reads ANQGSEA. The J segment lost 5 bases and the V segment lost 6 bases, leaving 8 bases of the junction unmatched. There are 13 residues in the CDR3. For the CDR3, the DNA is TGCAGCGTGGACAGGGCCATAAGGGAGACCCAGTACTTC. This gives the protein CSVDRAIRETQYF.

This sequence joins TRBV11-3 and TRBJ2-5; 8 bases agree with TRBD1. V shed 4 bases and J 0 bases; nucleotides not matched to a gene: 10. Germline loops: CDR1 SGHNT, CDR2 YENEEA. This CDR3 spans 17 amino acids. The CDR3 region is CASSSYTGGVDQETQYF. Written as DNA, the CDR3 is TGTGCCAGCAGCTCGTATACAGGGGGAGTGGACCAAGAGACCCAGTACTTC.

V gene TRBV5-4 combines with J gene TRBJ2-7, with TRBD2 matching 7 bases. CDR1 and CDR2 from the germline V gene are SGHNT and YYREEE (reference sequence). The CDR3 has 13 residues. Germline trimming cut 5 bases from V and 6 bases from J; bases unmatched to any gene: 8. The CDR3 DNA reads TGTGCCAGCAGGGGAGGGCCAGGACTCGAGCAGTACTTC. Translation gives CASRGGPGLEQYF.

This clone has only one observation. The CDR3 sequence is CASSSGWDYEQYF. For the CDR3, the DNA is TGTGCCAGCAGCAGCGGATGGGACTACGAGCAGTACTTC. The chain has TRBV27 and TRBJ2-7; weak D call: TRBD2 (5 bases). From germline, CDR1 is MNHEY and CDR2 SMNVEV (reference sequence). V lost 6 bases, J lost 3 bases, and 12 bases lay in between. The CDR3 length is 13 residues.

The chain uses TRBV30 and TRBJ1-5, with D possibly TRBD1 on 6 matching bases. The V end was cut by 4 bases, the J end by 5 bases, with 15 bases between. The germline V gene encodes CDR1 GTSNPN and CDR2 SVGIG (reference sequence). CDR3 size: 14 residues. This chain's CDR3 is CAWMGAGRDQPQHF. In DNA, the CDR3 is TGTGCCTGGATGGGGGCAGGAAGGGATCAGCCCCAGCATTTT.

The rearrangement joins TRBV4-3 to TRBJ1-1; 7 bases are shared with TRBD1. Germline CDR1 reads LGHNA; CDR2 reads YSLEER. The CDR3 length is 15 residues. With 0 bases clipped from V and 8 bases from J, the junction kept 9 bases outside the gene matches. This CDR3 reads CASSQDRVDRQEAFF. The DNA of the CDR3 is TGCGCCAGCAGCCAAGATAGAGTGGACAGGCAAGAAGCTTTCTTT.

V gene TRBV10-2 combines with J gene TRBJ2-3, with TRBD2 matching 7 bases. Germline CDR1 reads WSHSY; CDR2 reads SAAADI. CDR3 length: 21 residues. Germline trimming cut 6 bases from V and 4 bases from J; bases unmatched to any gene: 28. The CDR3 DNA sequence: TGCGCCAGCAGCTTACCTCTCACTAGGCCGCTAGGGCGGGAGCTAGCAGATACGCAGTATTTT. It encodes CASSLPLTRPLGRELADTQYF.

This clone has only one observation. The chain is built from TRBV25-1 and TRBJ1-1; D unresolved. The CDR3 sequence is 17 residues long. Trimming pared 1 base from V and 0 bases from J, leaving 15 bases between. Germline CDR1 is MGHDK and CDR2 is SYGVNS. The CDR3 spells CASSESFPGLLNTEAFF. DNA of the CDR3: TGTGCCAGCAGTGAATCTTTTCCAGGACTATTGAACACTGAAGCTTTCTTT.

The chain employs TRBV7-3 and TRBJ2-5; TRBD2 matches 10 bases. Germline assignment: CDR1 SGHTA and CDR2 FQGTGA. The CDR3 runs 15 residues. With 5 bases clipped from V and 4 bases from J, the junction kept 7 bases outside the gene matches. CDR3: CASSRQAGGGETQYF. The CDR3 DNA follows: TGTGCCAGCAGCCGCCAAGCGGGGGGGGGAGAGACCCAGTACTTC.

This clone showed up just once. The chain is built from TRBV5-1 and TRBJ1-3, with 8 bases lining up with TRBD1. With V trimmed by 4 bases and J by 2 bases, 5 bases remained unmatched. Germline-derived CDR1 and CDR2 are SGHRS and YFSETQ. This CDR3 is built from 15 residues. The CDR3 coding sequence is TGCGCCAGCAGCCTCGGACAGGGCGCTGGAAACACCATATATTTT. This translates into CASSLGQGAGNTIYF.

CDR3 coding DNA: TGTGCCAGCGGACCGGGACAGGGACCCTACGAGCAGTACTTC. Amino acid sequence: CASGPGQGPYEQYF. The genes are TRBV27 and TRBJ2-7, with 9 bases lining up with TRBD1. Germline CDR1 MNHEY, CDR2 SMNVEV (reference sequence). The V gene end was trimmed by 8 bases and the J gene end by 2 bases; junction bases not matched to a gene: 7. This CDR3 spans 14 amino acids.

The chain links TRBV4-1 to TRBJ1-2, with D perhaps TRBD1 (6 bases). Germline CDR1 MGHRA, CDR2 YSYEKL. Trimming removed 0 bases from V and 8 bases from J, with 13 bases in between. The CDR3 loop spans 14 amino acids. CDR3: CASSQDRGGEGYTF. CDR3 bases: TGCGCCAGCAGCCAAGATAGGGGGGGAGAAGGCTACACCTTC.

The chain joins TRBV28 to TRBJ1-1; D is perhaps TRBD1 (6 bases). This CDR3 has 12 amino acids. Germline CDR1 and CDR2: MDHEN and SYDVKM. V lost 5 bases and J lost 11, with 15 bases in between. The CDR3 loop reads CASSPEDSEAFF. CDR3 sequence (DNA): TGTGCCAGCAGTCCAGAGGACAGTGAGGCTTTCTTT. The full variable domain, in which reference TRBV28 and TRBJ1-1 provide the parts outside the CDR3, is DVKVTQSSRYLVKRTGEKVFLECVQDMDHENMFWYRQDPGLGLRLIYFSYDVKMKEKGDIPEGYSVSREKKERFSLILESASTNQTSMYLCASSPEDSEAFFGQGTRLTVV.

This clone came up a few times. CDR3 loop: CASSIVGTNTEAFF. The CDR3 nucleotides are TGTGCCAGTAGTATAGTGGGCACGAACACTGAAGCTTTCTTT. The rearrangement uses TRBV19 and TRBJ1-1; unclear D gene. This CDR3 comprises 14 residues. Trimming pared 1 base from V and 1 base from J, leaving 7 bases between. Germline CDR1 and CDR2: LNHDA and SQIVND (reference sequence).